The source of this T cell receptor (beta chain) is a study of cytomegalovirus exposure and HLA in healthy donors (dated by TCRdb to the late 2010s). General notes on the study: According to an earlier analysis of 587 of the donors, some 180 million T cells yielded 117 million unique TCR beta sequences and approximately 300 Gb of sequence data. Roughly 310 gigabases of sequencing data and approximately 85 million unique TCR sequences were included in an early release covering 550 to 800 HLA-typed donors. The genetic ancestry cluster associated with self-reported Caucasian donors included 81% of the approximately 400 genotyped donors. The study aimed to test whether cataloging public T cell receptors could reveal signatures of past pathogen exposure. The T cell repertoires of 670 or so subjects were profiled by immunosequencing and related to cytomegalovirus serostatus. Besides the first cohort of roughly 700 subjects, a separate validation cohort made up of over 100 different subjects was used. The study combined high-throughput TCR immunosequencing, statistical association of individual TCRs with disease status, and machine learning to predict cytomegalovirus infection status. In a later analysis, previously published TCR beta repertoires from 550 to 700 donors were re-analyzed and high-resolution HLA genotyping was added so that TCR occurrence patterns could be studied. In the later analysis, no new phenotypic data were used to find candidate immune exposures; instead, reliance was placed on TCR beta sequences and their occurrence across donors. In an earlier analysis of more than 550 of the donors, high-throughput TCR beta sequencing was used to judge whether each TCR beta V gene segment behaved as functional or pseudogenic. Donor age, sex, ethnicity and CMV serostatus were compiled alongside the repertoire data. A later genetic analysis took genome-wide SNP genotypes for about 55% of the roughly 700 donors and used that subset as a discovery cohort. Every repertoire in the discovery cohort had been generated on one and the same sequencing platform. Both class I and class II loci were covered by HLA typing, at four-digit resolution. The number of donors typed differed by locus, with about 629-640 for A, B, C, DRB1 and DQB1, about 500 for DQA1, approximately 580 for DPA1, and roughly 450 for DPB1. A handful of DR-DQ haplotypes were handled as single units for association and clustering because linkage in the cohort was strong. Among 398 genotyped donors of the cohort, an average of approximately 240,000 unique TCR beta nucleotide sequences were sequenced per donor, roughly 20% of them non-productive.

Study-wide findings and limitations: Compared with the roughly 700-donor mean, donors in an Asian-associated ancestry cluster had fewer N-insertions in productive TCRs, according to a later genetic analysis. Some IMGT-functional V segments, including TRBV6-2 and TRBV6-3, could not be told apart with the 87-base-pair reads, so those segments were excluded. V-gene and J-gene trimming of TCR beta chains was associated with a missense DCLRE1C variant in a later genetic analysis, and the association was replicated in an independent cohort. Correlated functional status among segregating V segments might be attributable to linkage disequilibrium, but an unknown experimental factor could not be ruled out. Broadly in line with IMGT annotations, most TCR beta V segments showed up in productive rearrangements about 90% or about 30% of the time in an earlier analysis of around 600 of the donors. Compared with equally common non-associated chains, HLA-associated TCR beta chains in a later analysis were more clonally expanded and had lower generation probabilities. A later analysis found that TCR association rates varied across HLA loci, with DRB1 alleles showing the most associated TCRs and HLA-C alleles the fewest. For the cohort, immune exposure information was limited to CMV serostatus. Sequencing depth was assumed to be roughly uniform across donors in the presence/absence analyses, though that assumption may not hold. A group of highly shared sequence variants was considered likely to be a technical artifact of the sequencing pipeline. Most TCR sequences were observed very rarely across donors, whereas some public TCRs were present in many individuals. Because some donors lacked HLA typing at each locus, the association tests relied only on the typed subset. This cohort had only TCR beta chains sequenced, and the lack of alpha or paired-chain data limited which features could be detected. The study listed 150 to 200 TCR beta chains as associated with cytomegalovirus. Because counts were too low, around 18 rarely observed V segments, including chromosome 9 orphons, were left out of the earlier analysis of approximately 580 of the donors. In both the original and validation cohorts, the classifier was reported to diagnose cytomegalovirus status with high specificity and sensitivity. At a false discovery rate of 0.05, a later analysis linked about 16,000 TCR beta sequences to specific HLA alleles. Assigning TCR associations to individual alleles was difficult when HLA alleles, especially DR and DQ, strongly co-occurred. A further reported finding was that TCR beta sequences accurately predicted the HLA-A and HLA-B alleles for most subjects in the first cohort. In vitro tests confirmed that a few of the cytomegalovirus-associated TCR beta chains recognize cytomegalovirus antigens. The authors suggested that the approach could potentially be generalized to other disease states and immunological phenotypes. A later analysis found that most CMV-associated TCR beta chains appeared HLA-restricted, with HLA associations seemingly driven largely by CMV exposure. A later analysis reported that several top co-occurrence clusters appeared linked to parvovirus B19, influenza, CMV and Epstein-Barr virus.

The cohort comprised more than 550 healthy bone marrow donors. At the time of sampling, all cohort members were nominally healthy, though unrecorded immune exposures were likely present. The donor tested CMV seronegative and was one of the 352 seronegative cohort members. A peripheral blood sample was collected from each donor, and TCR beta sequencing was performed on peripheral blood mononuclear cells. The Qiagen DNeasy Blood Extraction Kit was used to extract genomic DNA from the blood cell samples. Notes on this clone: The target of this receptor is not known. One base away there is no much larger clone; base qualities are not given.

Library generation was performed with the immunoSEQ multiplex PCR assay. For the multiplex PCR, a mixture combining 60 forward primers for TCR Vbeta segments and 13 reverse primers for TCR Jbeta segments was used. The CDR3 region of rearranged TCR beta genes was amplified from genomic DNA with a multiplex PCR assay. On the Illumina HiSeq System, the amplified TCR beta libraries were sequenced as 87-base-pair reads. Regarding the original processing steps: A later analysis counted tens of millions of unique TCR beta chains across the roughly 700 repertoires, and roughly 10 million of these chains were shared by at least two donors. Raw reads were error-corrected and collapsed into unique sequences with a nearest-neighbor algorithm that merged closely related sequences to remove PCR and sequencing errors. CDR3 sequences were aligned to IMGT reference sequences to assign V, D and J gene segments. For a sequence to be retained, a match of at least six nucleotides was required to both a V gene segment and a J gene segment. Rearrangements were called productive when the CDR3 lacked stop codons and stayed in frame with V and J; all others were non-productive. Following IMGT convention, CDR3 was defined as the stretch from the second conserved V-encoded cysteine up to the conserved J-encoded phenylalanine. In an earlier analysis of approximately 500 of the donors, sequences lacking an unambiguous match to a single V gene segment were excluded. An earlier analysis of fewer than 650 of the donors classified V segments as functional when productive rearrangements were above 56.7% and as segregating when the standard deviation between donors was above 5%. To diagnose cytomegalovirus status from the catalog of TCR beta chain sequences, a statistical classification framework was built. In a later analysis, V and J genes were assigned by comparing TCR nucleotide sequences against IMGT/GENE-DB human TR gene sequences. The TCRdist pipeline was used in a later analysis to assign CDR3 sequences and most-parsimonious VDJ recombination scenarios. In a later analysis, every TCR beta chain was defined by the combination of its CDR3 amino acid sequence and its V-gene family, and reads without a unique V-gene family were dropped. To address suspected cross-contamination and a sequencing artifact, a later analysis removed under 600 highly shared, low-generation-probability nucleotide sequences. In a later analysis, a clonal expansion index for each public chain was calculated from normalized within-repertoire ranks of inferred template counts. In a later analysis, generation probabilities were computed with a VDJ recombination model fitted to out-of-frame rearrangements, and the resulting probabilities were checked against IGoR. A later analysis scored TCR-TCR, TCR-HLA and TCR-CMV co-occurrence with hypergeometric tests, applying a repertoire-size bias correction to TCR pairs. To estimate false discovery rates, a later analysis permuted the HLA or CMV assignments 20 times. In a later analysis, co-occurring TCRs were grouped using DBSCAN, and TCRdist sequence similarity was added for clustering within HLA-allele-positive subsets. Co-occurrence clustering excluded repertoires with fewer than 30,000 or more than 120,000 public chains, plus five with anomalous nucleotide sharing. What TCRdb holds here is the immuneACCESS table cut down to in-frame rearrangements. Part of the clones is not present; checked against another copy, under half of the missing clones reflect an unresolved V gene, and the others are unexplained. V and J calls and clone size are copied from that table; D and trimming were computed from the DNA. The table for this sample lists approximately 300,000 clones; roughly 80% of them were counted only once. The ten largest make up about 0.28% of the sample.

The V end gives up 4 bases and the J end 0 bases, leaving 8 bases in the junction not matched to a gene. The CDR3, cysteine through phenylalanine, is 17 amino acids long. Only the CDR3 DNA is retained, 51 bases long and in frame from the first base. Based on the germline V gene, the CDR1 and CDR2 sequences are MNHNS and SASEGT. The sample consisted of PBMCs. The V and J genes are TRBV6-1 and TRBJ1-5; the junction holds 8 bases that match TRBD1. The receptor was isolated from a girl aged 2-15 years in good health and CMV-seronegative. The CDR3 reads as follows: CASSGQGWGISNQPQHF. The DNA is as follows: TGTGCCAGCAGTGGACAGGGGTGGGGTATTAGCAATCAGCCCCAGCATTTT.